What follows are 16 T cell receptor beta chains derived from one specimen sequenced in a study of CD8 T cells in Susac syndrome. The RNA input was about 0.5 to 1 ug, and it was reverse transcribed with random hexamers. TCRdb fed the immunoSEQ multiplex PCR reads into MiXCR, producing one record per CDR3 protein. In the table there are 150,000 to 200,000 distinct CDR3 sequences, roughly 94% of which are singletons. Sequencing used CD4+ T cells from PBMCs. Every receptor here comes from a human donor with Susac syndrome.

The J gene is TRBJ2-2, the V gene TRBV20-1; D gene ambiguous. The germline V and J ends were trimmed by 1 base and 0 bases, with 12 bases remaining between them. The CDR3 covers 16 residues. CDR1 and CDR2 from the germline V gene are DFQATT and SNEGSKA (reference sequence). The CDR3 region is CSARVWRPPNTGELFF. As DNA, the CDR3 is TGCAGTGCTAGAGTATGGAGACCCCCGAACACCGGGGAGCTGTTTTTT.

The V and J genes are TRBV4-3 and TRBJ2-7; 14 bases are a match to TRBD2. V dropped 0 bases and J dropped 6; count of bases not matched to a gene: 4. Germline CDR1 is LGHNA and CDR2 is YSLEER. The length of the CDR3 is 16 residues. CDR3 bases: TGCGCCAGCAGCCAAGAGGGACTAGCGGGAGCTTCCGAGCAGTACTTC. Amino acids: CASSQEGLAGASEQYF.

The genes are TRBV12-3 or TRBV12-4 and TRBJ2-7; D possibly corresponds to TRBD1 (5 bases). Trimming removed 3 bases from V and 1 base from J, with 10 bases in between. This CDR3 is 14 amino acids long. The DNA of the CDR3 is TGTGCCAGCAGTTTCACGACAGTTTCCTACGAGCAGTACTTC. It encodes CASSFTTVSYEQYF.

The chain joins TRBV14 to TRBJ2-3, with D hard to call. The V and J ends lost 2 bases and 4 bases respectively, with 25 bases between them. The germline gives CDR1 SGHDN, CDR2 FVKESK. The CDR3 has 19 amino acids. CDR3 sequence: CASSQIVLWGLNISDTQYF. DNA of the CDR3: TGTGCCAGCAGCCAAATTGTCCTATGGGGTCTCAACATTTCAGATACGCAGTATTTT.

CDR3 nucleotide sequence: TGTGCCAGCAGTCGTCGACAGGGACCCTACGAGCAGTACTTC. This translates into CASSRRQGPYEQYF. This sequence joins TRBV12-3 or TRBV12-4 and TRBJ2-7; TRBD1 agrees at 7 bases. V lost 5 bases and J lost 2; bases outside the gene matches: 6. The CDR3 contains 14 residues.

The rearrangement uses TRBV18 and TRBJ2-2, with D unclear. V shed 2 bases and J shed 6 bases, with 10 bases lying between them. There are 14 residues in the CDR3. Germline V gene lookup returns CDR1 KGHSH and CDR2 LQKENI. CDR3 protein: CASSPGPAAGELFF. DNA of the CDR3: TGTGCCAGCTCACCAGGACCTGCCGCCGGGGAGCTGTTTTTT.

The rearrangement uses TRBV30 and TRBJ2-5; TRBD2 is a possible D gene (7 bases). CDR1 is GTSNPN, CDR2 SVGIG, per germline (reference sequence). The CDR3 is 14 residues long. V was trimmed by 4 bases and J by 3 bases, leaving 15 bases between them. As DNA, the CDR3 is TGTGCCTGGATGCGGGGGCCGCATAAAGAGACCCAGTACTTC. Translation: CAWMRGPHKETQYF.

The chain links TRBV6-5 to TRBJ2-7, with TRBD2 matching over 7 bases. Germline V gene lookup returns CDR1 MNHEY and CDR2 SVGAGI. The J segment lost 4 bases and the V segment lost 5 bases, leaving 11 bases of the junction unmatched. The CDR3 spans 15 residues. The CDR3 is CASSPPQAGKYEQYF. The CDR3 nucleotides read TGTGCCAGCAGTCCGCCTCAAGCGGGAAAGTACGAGCAGTACTTC.

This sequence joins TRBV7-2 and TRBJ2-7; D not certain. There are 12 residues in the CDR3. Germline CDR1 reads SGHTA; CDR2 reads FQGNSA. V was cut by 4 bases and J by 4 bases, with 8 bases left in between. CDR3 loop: CASSSVWYEQYF. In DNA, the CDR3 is TGTGCCAGCAGCTCCGTTTGGTACGAGCAGTACTTC.

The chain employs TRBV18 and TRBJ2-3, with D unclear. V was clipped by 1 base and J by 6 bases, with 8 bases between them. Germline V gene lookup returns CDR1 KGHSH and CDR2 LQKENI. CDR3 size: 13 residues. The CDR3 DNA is TGTGCCAGCTCACCACAGGGATCGGATACGCAGTATTTT. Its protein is CASSPQGSDTQYF.

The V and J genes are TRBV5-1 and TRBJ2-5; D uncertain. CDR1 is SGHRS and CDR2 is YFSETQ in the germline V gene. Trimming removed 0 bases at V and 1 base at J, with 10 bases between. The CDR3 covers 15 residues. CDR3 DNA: TGCGCCAGCAGCTTGGTTCCCGCCAGCCAAGAGACCCAGTACTTC. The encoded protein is CASSLVPASQETQYF.

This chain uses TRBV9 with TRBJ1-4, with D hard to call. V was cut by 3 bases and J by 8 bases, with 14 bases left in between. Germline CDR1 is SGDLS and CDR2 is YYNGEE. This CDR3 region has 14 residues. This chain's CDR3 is CASSETSYPEKLFF. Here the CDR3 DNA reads TGTGCCAGCAGCGAGACTTCGTATCCGGAAAAACTGTTTTTT. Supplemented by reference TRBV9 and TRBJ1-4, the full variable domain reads DSGVTQTPKHLITATGQRVTLRCSPRSGDLSVYWYQQSLDQGLQFLIQYYNGEERAKGNILERFSAQQFPDLHSELNLSSLELGDSALYFCASSETSYPEKLFFGSGTQLSVL.

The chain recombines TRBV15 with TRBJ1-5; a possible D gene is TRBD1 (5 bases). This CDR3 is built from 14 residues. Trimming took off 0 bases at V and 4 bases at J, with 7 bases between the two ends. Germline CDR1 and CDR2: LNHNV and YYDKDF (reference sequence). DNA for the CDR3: TGTGCCACCAGCAGAGAAGGGGTAAATCAGCCCCAGCATTTT. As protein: CATSREGVNQPQHF. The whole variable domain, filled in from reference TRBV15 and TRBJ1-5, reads DAMVIQNPRYQVTQFGKPVTLSCSQTLNHNVMYWYQQKSSQAPKLLFHYYDKDFNNEADTPDNFQSRRPNTSFCFLDIRSPGLGDTAMYLCATSREGVNQPQHFGDGTRLSIL.

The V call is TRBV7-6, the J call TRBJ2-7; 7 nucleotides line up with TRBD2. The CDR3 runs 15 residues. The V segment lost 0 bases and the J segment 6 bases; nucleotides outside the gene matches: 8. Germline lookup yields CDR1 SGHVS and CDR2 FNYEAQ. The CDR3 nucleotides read TGTGCCAGCAGCTTAGCGCTGGGGGGGGTCGGCGAGCAGTACTTC. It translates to CASSLALGGVGEQYF.

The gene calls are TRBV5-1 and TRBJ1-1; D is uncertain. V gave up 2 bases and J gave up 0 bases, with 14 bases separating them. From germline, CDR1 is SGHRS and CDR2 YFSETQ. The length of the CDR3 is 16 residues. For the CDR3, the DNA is TGCGCCAGCAGCTTAAATATCCAGACCATGAACACTGAAGCTTTCTTT. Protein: CASSLNIQTMNTEAFF.

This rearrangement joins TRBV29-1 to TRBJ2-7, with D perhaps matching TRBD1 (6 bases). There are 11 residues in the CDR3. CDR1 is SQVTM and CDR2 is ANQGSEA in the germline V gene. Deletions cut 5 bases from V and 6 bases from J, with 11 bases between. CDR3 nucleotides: TGCAGCGTTCTAGGGGGTCTCGAGCAGTACTTC. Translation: CSVLGGLEQYF.